The sequence of this T cell receptor beta chain was determined in a study of blood T cell repertoires in COVID-19. Per the original methods: Cell counts per sample came from amplifying reference gene primers. Sequencing was performed with immunoSEQ multiplex PCR; in TCRdb, only in-frame clones are kept and a portion is missing. V and J calls and clone size come straight from that table; D and trimming were deduced from the DNA. The sample carries 450,000 or so clones, about 90% recorded once. Only one count was recorded for this clone. This CDR3 is 13 amino acids long. Germline V gene sequence: CDR1 SNHLY, CDR2 FYNNEI. The V and J ends lost 2 bases and 14 bases, in that order; junction bases with no gene match: 7.

The sequenced material came from peripheral blood. V is TRBV2 and J is TRBJ2-3; 10 bases map to TRBD2. The receptor comes from a man in his late teens or twenties with COVID-19, enrolled during active disease. The CDR3 region has the DNA TGTGCCAGCAGTGAATTGGCTAGCGGGAGTTCGTATTTT. As protein: CASSELASGSSYF. The full variable domain, completed using reference TRBV2 and TRBJ2-3, is EPEVTQTPSHQVTQMGQEVILRCVPISNHLYFYWYRQILGQKVEFLVSFYNNEISEKSEIFDDQFSVERPDGSNFTLKIRSTKLEDSAMYFCASSELASGSSYFGPGTRLTVL.